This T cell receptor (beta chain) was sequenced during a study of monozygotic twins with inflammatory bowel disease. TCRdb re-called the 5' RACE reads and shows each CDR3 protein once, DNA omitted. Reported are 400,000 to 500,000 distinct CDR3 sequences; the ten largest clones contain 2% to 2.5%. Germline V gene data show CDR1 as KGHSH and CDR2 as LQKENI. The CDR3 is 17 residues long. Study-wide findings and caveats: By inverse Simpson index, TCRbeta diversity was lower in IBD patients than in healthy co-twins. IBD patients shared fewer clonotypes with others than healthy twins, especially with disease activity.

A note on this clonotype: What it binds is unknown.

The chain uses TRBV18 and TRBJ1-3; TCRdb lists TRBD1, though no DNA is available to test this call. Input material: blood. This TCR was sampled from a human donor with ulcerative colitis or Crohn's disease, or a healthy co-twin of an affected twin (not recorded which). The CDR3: CASSPRDRLSSGNTIYF.